A single sample is the source of the 13 T cell receptor beta chains below, sequenced in a study of blood T cell repertoires in COVID-19. TCRdb's copy holds only in-frame clones and misses some; the assay was immunoSEQ multiplex PCR. In the table there are 65,000 to 80,000 clones, about 88% of which are singletons. Sequencing was carried out using peripheral blood. These receptors were taken from a man between 65 and 80 years old with active or convalescent COVID-19.

The chain recombines TRBV30 with TRBJ1-1; D is undetermined. The CDR3 totals 14 residues. The V and J ends lost 2 bases and 2 bases respectively, with 12 bases between them. Germline loops: CDR1 GTSNPN, CDR2 SVGIG (reference sequence). The CDR3 DNA is TGTGCCTGGAGTTCCCTTACAAGTAACACTGAAGCTTTCTTT. It translates to CAWSSLTSNTEAFF.

This chain's CDR3 is CAWSSTSGGTSTDTQYF. The DNA of the CDR3 is TGTGCCTGGAGTTCCACTAGCGGGGGGACCAGCACAGATACGCAGTATTTT. The rearrangement joins TRBV30 to TRBJ2-3, with 12 bases that match TRBD2. V trimming: 2 bases; J trimming: 0 bases; junction bases outside the gene matches: 6. CDR1 and CDR2 from the germline V gene are GTSNPN and SVGIG (reference sequence). The CDR3 spans 17 residues.

The chain employs TRBV5-1 and TRBJ1-4; a possible D gene is TRBD1 (6 bases). Germline V lookup: CDR1 SGHRS, CDR2 YFSETQ. The CDR3 runs to 14 residues. Trimming shortened V by 1 base and J by 6 bases, and 10 bases separated the two germline ends. The DNA of the CDR3 is TGCGCCAGCAGCTTGAAAGGGGGGGATGAAAAACTGTTTTTT. Protein product: CASSLKGGDEKLFF.

This clone was seen once. The chain links TRBV3-1 (or the pseudogene TRBV3-2) to TRBJ2-1; TRBD2 agrees at 13 bases. After removal of 6 bases from V and 6 bases from J, the junction contained 2 bases not matched to a gene. The CDR3 loop spans 14 amino acids. Germline loops: CDR1 LGHDT, CDR2 YNNKEL (reference sequence). For the CDR3, the DNA is TGTGCCAGCAGAAGACTAGCGGGAGGCAATGAGCAGTTCTTC. This encodes CASRRLAGGNEQFF.

CDR3 sequence: CASSLDRGEFHTGELFF. The DNA for the CDR3 is TGTGCCAGCAGCTTGGACAGGGGGGAATTTCACACCGGGGAGCTGTTTTTT. This chain links TRBV7-3 with TRBJ2-2; 10 bases line up with TRBD1. The V segment lost 3 bases and the J segment 3 bases; nucleotides outside the gene matches: 7. Germline V CDR1 and CDR2: SGHTA, FQGTGA. This CDR3 region has 17 residues.

The CDR3 here is CASSPGRLAGVETQYF. CDR3 nucleotide sequence: TGTGCCAGCAGCCCGGGGAGGCTAGCGGGAGTTGAGACCCAGTACTTC. The chain joins TRBV5-8 to TRBJ2-5, with TRBD2 identical over 10 bases. Germline V lookup: CDR1 SGHTS, CDR2 YDEGEE. The V and J ends lost 4 bases and 5 bases, in that order; junction bases with no gene match: 11. The CDR3 length is 16 residues.

V gene TRBV19 combines with J gene TRBJ1-2; 9 bases align to TRBD1. The germline V gene has CDR1 LNHDA and CDR2 SQIVND (reference sequence). The CDR3 extends over 16 amino acids. The V and J ends lost 5 bases and 8 bases, in that order; junction bases with no gene match: 15. Here the CDR3 reads CASSLRTGESSRGYTF. CDR3 sequence (DNA): TGTGCCAGTAGTCTCAGGACAGGGGAATCTTCGAGAGGCTACACCTTC.

The chain has TRBV7-9 and TRBJ1-3; 9 positions match TRBD1. The CDR3 extends over 14 amino acids. Germline CDR1 and CDR2: SEHNR and FQNEAQ (reference sequence). The V segment lost 5 bases and the J segment 5 bases; nucleotides outside the gene matches: 4. Here the CDR3 DNA reads TGTGCCAGCAGCCTGACAGGGGGTAGAAACACCATATATTTT. Amino acids: CASSLTGGRNTIYF. Looking up the rest from reference TRBV7-9 and TRBJ1-3 gives the full variable domain: DTGVSQNPRHKITKRGQNVTFRCDPISEHNRLYWYRQTLGQGPEFLTYFQNEAQLEKSRLLSDRFSAERPKGSFSTLEIQRTEQGDSAMYLCASSLTGGRNTIYFGEGSWLTVV.

This chain links TRBV5-1 with TRBJ2-1; a possible D gene is TRBD2 (5 bases). Germline V gene sequence: CDR1 SGHRS, CDR2 YFSETQ. This CDR3 has 14 residues. V lost 0 bases and J lost 8, with 12 bases in between. CDR3 bases: TGCGCCAGCAGCTTGGTAAGCGGTGCCGATGAGCAGTTCTTC. It specifies CASSLVSGADEQFF.

CDR3 coding DNA: TGTGCCAGCTCACCCAAGCAGGGGGCTGAAGCTTTCTTT. Protein: CASSPKQGAEAFF. This sequence joins TRBV18 and TRBJ1-1, with 7 bases identical to TRBD1. Per the germline V gene, CDR1 is KGHSH and CDR2 is LQKENI. The ends lost 3 bases at V and 6 bases at J; junction bases unmatched: 4. CDR3 size: 13 residues.

The J gene is TRBJ1-2, the V gene TRBV6-1; 10 bases are a match to TRBD1. V trimming: 4 bases; J trimming: 1 base; junction bases outside the gene matches: 6. The V gene's germline CDR1 is MNHNS and CDR2 SASEGT. CDR3 length equals 16 residues. CDR3 nucleotides: TGTGCCAGCAGTGGGGGGGGGACAGGGGATAACTATGGCTACACCTTC. This encodes CASSGGGTGDNYGYTF.

The chain combines TRBV5-5 with TRBJ2-5; possible D gene TRBD2, 5 bases. Germline V gene sequence: CDR1 SGHKS, CDR2 YYEKEE (reference sequence). The V end was cut by 1 base, the J end by 0 bases, with 7 bases between. The CDR3 totals 14 residues. DNA of the CDR3: TGTGCCAGCAGCTTGAGAGGGAACCAAGAGACCCAGTACTTC. Its protein product is CASSLRGNQETQYF.

V and J are TRBV14 and TRBJ2-3; 11 positions match TRBD2. Trimming cost V 2 bases and J 6 bases; bases outside gene matches: 10. There are 17 residues in the CDR3. Germline loops: CDR1 SGHDN, CDR2 FVKESK. CDR3 bases: TGTGCCAGCAGCCAACCCGGGACTAGCGGAGGAGGGGATACGCAGTATTTT. This encodes CASSQPGTSGGGDTQYF.